These T cell receptor beta chains were read from a single sample in a study of blood T cell repertoires in COVID-19. Sequenced by immunoSEQ multiplex PCR; TCRdb stores in-frame clones only, minus some. The table records under 350,000 clones, 90% of them present only once. Sequencing was carried out using PBMCs or T cells enriched from blood (not recorded which). All receptors derive from a man between 60 and 75 years old who had recovered from COVID-19. Each CDR3 is given with its conserved first and last residue. The D gene is left open where the match is weak. Clone size is stated in some rows and not others, as once, few, many or a class when expanded.

many,TRBJ2-4,.,17,TRBV5-1,CASSLDFLYLAKNIQYF,TGCGCCAGCAGCTTGGATTTTCTGTATCTTGCCAAAAACATTCAGTACTTC
.,TRBJ2-7,.,11,TRBV20-1,CSARLKYEQYF,TGCAGTGCCAGGCTTAAGTACGAGCAGTACTTC
.,TRBJ1-5,TRBD1,14,TRBV5-4,CASSIGQGNQPQHF,TGTGCCAGCAGCATTGGACAGGGGAATCAGCCCCAGCATTTT
.,TRBJ1-1,TRBD1,11,TRBV20-1,CSASGDRDAFF,TGCAGTGCTAGTGGGGACAGGGACGCTTTCTTT
.,TRBJ1-1,.,14,TRBV27,CASSPLRWDTEAFF,TGTGCCAGCAGTCCGCTGAGGTGGGACACTGAAGCTTTCTTT
.,TRBJ1-5,.,15,TRBV6-5,CASSLSEYSNQPQHF,TGTGCCAGCAGTTTATCCGAGTATAGCAATCAGCCCCAGCATTTT
.,TRBJ2-7,.,11,TRBV13,CASSSGGEQYF,TGTGCCAGCAGCTCCGGAGGCGAGCAGTACTTC
.,TRBJ2-1,TRBD2,15,TRBV2,CASSLLAGGKGEQFF,TGTGCCAGCAGTTTACTCGCGGGAGGGAAGGGTGAGCAGTTCTTC
.,TRBJ2-2,TRBD2,15,TRBV7-8,CASSRGGRGTGELFF,TGTGCCAGCAGCCGCGGGGGGCGCGGCACCGGGGAGCTGTTTTTT
.,TRBJ2-7,.,15,TRBV5-1,CASSLSEGAWGEQYF,TGCGCCAGCAGCTTGAGTGAGGGCGCTTGGGGAGAGCAGTACTTC
once,TRBJ1-2,.,18,TRBV11-2,CASSLAWTALTANYGYTF,TGTGCCAGCAGCCTAGCGTGGACAGCCCTTACCGCTAACTATGGCTACACCTTC
.,TRBJ2-1,TRBD2,17,TRBV30,CAWSVGAGLTARDEQFF,TGTGCCTGGAGTGTAGGAGCGGGACTGACCGCTCGGGATGAGCAGTTCTTC
.,TRBJ1-2,TRBD1,15,TRBV6-5,CASSYGQGGNYGYTF,TGTGCCAGCAGTTACGGACAGGGAGGAAACTATGGCTACACCTTC
.,TRBJ1-1,.,13,TRBV29-1,CSVGAGFGTEAFF,TGCAGCGTTGGGGCAGGGTTCGGCACTGAAGCTTTCTTT
.,TRBJ2-2,TRBD2,21,TRBV14,CASKTEAGLAGGRGGAGELFF,TGTGCCAGCAAAACAGAAGCGGGACTAGCGGGAGGGCGGGGTGGCGCCGGGGAGCTGTTTTTT
.,TRBJ2-2,.,15,TRBV19,CASSFGLLNTGELFF,TGTGCCAGTAGTTTTGGACTCCTAAACACCGGGGAGCTGTTTTTT
.,TRBJ1-5,TRBD1,14,TRBV11-2,CASSSGQDNQPQHF,TGTGCCAGCAGCTCGGGACAGGATAATCAGCCCCAGCATTTT
few,TRBJ2-1,.,15,TRBV20-1,CSASSGAEKRGEQFF,TGCAGTGCTAGTTCGGGTGCTGAAAAACGGGGTGAGCAGTTCTTC
.,TRBJ2-5,TRBD1,17,TRBV11-2,CASSLGYSQGVAETQYF,TGTGCCAGCAGCTTAGGTTACTCCCAGGGGGTCGCGGAGACCCAGTACTTC
.,TRBJ2-7,.,13,TRBV5-8,CASSSTTRNEQYF,TGTGCCAGCAGCTCAACTACAAGGAACGAGCAGTACTTC
.,TRBJ2-2,.,13,TRBV12-5,CASGFGETGELFF,TGTGCTAGTGGTTTCGGAGAAACCGGGGAGCTGTTTTTT
.,TRBJ1-4,.,15,TRBV24-1,CATSEMGQGCEKLFF,TGTGCCACCAGTGAGATGGGGCAGGGGTGTGAAAAACTGTTTTTT
.,TRBJ2-5,TRBD1,14,TRBV7-9,CASSSGTGLETQYF,TGTGCCAGCAGCTCCGGGACAGGGTTAGAGACCCAGTACTTC
once,TRBJ1-6,.,13,TRBV4-2,CASSQGADSPLHF,TGTGCCAGCAGCCAAGGGGCTGATTCACCCCTCCACTTT
.,TRBJ1-2,.,12,TRBV14,CASSQDRLDHTF,TGTGCCAGCAGCCAGGACAGACTGGACCACACCTTC
.,TRBJ1-1,.,14,TRBV24-1,CATSDSGHPYEAFF,TGTGCCACCAGTGATTCCGGACACCCCTATGAAGCTTTCTTT
.,TRBJ2-5,TRBD2,14,TRBV6-6,CASRDPGTRGTQYF,TGTGCCAGCAGAGATCCCGGGACTAGAGGGACCCAGTACTTC
.,TRBJ1-5,.,14,TRBV6-5,CASSYGGRNQPQHF,TGTGCCAGCAGTTACGGGGGGAGGAATCAGCCCCAGCATTTT
few,TRBJ2-1,TRBD2,17,TRBV4-2,CASSQDITSGGYNEQFF,TGTGCCAGCAGCCAAGATATCACTAGCGGGGGGTACAATGAGCAGTTCTTC
.,TRBJ1-5,TRBD1,14,TRBV27,CASSSLQGQEPQHF,TGTGCCAGCAGTTCCCTACAGGGGCAAGAGCCCCAGCATTTT
.,TRBJ1-5,.,15,TRBV3-1/TRBV3-2,CASSPSAGGRTPQHF,TGTGCCAGCAGCCCCTCGGCGGGGGGCAGGACACCCCAGCATTTT
once,TRBJ1-2,.,16,TRBV6-2/TRBV6-3,CASSYASQRPRYGYTF,TGTGCCAGCAGTTACGCTAGTCAACGGCCGAGATATGGCTACACCTTC
.,TRBJ1-5,.,13,TRBV6-5,CASSSRSLQPQHF,TGTGCCAGCAGCTCTCGTTCACTTCAGCCCCAGCATTTT
.,TRBJ1-6,TRBD1,15,TRBV5-1,CASSWGQSDNSPLHF,TGCGCCAGCAGCTGGGGACAGTCAGATAATTCACCCCTCCACTTT
.,TRBJ2-4,TRBD1,18,TRBV27,CASSLSGQGPTGKNIQYF,TGTGCCAGCAGTTTATCAGGACAGGGCCCGACTGGCAAAAACATTCAGTACTTC
.,TRBJ2-3,TRBD2,17,TRBV5-4,CASSLGLAGVSTDTQYF,TGTGCCAGCAGCTTAGGACTAGCGGGGGTTAGCACAGATACGCAGTATTTT
.,TRBJ2-1,.,15,TRBV15,CATSRGRTKYNEQFF,TGTGCCACCAGCAGAGGACGTACTAAGTACAATGAGCAGTTCTTC
once,TRBJ1-4,.,15,TRBV7-2,CASSSHRATNEKLFF,TGTGCCAGCAGCTCACACAGGGCGACTAATGAAAAACTGTTTTTT